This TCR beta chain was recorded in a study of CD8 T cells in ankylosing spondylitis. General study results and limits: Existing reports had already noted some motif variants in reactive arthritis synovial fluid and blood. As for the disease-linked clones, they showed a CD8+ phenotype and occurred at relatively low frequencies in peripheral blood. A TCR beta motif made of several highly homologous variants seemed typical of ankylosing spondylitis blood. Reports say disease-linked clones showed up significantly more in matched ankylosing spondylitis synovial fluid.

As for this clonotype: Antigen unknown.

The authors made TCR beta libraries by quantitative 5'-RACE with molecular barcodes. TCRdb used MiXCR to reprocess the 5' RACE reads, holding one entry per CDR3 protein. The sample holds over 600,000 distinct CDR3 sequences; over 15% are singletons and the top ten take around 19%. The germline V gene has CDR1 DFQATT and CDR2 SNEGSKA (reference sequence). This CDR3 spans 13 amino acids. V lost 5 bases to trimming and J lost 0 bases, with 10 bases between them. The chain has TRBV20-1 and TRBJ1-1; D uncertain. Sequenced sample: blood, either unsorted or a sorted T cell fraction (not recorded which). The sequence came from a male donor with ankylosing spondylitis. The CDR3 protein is CSAHADLNTEAFF. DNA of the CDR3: TGCAGTGCTCACGCGGATCTGAACACTGAAGCTTTCTTT.